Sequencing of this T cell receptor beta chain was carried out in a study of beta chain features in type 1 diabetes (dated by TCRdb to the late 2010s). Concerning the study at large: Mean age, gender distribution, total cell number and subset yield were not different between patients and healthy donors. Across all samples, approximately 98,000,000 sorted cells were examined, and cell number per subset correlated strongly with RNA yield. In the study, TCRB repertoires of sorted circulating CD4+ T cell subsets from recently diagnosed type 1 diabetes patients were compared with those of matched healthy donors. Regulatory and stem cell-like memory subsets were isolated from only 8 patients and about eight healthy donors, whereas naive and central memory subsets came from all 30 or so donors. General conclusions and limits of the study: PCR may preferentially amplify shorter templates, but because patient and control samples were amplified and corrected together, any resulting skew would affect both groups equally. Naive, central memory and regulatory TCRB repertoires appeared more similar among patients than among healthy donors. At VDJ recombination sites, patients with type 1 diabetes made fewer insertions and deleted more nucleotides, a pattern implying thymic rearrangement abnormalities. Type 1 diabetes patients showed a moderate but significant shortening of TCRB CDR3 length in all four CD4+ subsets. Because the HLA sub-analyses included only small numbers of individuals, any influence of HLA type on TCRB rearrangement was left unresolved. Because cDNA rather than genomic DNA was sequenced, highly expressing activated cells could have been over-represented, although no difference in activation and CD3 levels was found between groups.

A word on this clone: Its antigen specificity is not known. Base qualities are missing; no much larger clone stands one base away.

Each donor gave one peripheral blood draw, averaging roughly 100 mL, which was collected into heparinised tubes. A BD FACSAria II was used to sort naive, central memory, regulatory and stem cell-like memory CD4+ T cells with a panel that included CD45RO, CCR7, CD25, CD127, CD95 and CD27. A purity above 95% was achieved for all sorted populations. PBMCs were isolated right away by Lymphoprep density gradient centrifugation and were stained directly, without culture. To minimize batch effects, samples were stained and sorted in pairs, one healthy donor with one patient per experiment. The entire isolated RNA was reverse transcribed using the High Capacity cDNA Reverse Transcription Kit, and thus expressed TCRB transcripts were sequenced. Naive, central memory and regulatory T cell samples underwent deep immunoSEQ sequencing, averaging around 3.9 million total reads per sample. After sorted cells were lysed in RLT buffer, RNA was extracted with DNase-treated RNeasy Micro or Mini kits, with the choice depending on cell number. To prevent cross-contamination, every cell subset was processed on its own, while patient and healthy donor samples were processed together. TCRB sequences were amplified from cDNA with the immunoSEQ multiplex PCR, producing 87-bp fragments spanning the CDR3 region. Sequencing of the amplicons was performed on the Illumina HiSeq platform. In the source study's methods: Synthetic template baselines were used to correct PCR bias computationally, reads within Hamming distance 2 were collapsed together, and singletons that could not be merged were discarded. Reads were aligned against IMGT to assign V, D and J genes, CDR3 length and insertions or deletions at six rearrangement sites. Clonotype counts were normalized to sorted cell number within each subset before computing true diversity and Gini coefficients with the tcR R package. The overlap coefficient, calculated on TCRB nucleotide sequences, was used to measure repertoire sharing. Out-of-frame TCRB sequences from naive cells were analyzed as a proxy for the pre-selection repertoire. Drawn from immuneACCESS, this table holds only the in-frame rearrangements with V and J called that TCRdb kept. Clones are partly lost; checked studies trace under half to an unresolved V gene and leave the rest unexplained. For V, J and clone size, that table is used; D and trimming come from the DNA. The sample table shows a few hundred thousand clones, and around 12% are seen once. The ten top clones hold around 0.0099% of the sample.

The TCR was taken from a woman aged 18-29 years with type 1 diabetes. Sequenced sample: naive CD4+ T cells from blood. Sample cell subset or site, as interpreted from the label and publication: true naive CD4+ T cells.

The bases are TGTGCCAGCAGCCGGGACAACCAAGAGACCCAGTACTTC. This translates into CASSRDNQETQYF. The chain couples TRBV7-2 to TRBJ2-5, with TRBD1 as a weak D call on 6 bases. Trimming costs V 5 bases and J 0 bases, and their ends lie 7 bases apart. CDR1 SGHTA and CDR2 FQGNSA were looked up in the germline V gene. Counted from cysteine to phenylalanine, this CDR3 has 13 amino acids. Only CDR3 DNA is held: 39 bases, read in frame from base 1. Here the CDR3 is joined to the reference TRBV7-2 and TRBJ2-5 genes, and the full variable domain is: GAGVSQSPSNKVTEKGKDVELRCDPISGHTALYWYRQSLGQGLEFLIYFQGNSAPDKSGLPSDRFSAERTGGSVSTLTIQRTQQEDSAVYLCASSRDNQETQYFGPGTRLLVL.